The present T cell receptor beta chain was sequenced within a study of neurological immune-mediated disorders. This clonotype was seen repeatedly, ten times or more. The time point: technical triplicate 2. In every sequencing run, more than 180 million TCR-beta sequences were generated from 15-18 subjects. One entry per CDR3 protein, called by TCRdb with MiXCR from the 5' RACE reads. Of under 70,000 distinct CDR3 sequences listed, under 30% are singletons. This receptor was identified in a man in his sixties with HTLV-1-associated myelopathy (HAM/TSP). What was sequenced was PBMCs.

CDR3 sequence reads: CASSLLGSGAGELFF. CDR3 sequence (DNA): TGTGCCAGCAGTCTCCTGGGGAGTGGCGCCGGGGAGCTGTTTTTT. V is TRBV9 and J is TRBJ2-2; possibly TRBD2 for D (5 bases). This CDR3 contains 15 residues. The germline V and J ends were trimmed by 5 bases and 6 bases, with 17 bases remaining between them. Germline lookup yields CDR1 SGDLS and CDR2 YYNGEE.